These 10 T cell receptor beta chains share one sample of origin, sequenced in a study of T cells in Graves' hyperthyroidism and ophthalmopathy. What was amplified from RNA transcripts were TCR beta CDR3 regions. With the HTBI primer set, the TCR CDR3 went through a first round of RT-PCR. From the multiplex PCR reads, TCRdb called clonotypes with MiXCR, one entry per CDR3 protein. Of more than 600,000 distinct CDR3 sequences in the sample, 16% were seen once. Material: blood. These receptors were obtained from a man younger than 35 with Graves' hyperthyroidism.

In regard to this clonotype: This could be a read error, since a much larger clone is one nucleotide away. The rearrangement joins TRBV18 to TRBJ2-1; D unclear. CDR3 size: 14 residues. V was clipped by 7 bases and J by 5 bases, with 15 bases between them. CDR1 KGHSH and CDR2 LQKENI come from the germline V gene. This CDR3 reads CASFSDPPNNEQFF. The DNA for the CDR3 is TGTGCCAGCTTTTCGGATCCCCCCAACAATGAGCAGTTCTTC.

This clonotype has a handful of counts. This chain uses TRBV7-8 with TRBJ1-5; a possible D gene is TRBD1 (5 bases). Trimming removed 0 bases at V and 10 bases at J, with 13 bases between. CDR3 length: 14 amino acids. Per the germline V gene, CDR1 is SGHVS and CDR2 is FQNEAQ. CDR3 amino acids: CASSLAGPADPQHF. The CDR3 DNA is TGTGCCAGCAGCTTAGCGGGACCGGCCGACCCCCAGCATTTT.

The chain couples TRBV11-2 to TRBJ2-3; TRBD2 aligns across 11 bases. The V segment lost 5 bases and the J segment 3 bases; nucleotides outside the gene matches: 13. The length of the CDR3 is 18 residues. Germline V CDR1 and CDR2: SGHAT, FQNNGV. The CDR3 sequence is CASSPSFGSGRGTDTQYF. The CDR3 nucleotides read TGTGCCAGCAGCCCCTCATTTGGTAGCGGGAGGGGGACAGATACGCAGTATTTT. The variable domain in full, with the rest retrieved from reference TRBV11-2 and TRBJ2-3, is EAGVAQSPRYKIIEKRQSVAFWCNPISGHATLYWYQQILGQGPKLLIQFQNNGVVDDSQLPKDRFSAERLKGVDSTLKIQPAKLEDSAVYLCASSPSFGSGRGTDTQYFGPGTRLTVL.

The V gene is TRBV4-1, the J gene TRBJ2-2, with 11 bases matching TRBD2. The CDR3 is 18 amino acids. V lost 2 bases to trimming and J lost 5 bases; unmatched junction nucleotides: 10. Per the germline V gene, CDR1 is MGHRA and CDR2 is YSYEKL. The CDR3 DNA sequence: TGCGCCAGCAGCCAATTGGGACTAGCGGCCGGCGGGACCGGGGAGCTGTTTTTT. Translation gives CASSQLGLAAGGTGELFF.

Many counts were recorded for this clonotype. The V call is TRBV6-1, the J call TRBJ2-3; 9 bases line up with TRBD2. CDR3 size: 15 residues. The V and J ends lost 5 bases and 4 bases, in that order; junction bases with no gene match: 7. Germline-derived CDR1 and CDR2 are MNHNS and SASEGT. CDR3 DNA sequence: TGTGCCAGCAGTTACGAACTAGCGGGTTCAGATACGCAGTATTTT. This sequence encodes CASSYELAGSDTQYF.

This clonotype showed up many times. The chain carries TRBV28 and TRBJ2-7, with TRBD1 matching over 7 bases. Germline V gives CDR1 MDHEN, CDR2 SYDVKM. The CDR3 is 14 residues long. V lost 6 bases, J lost 2 bases, and 7 bases stayed unmatched. The CDR3: CASSSRDSPYEQYF. The CDR3 DNA sequence: TGTGCCAGCAGCTCCCGGGACAGTCCCTACGAGCAGTACTTC.

There are a few counts of this clonotype. The V call is TRBV20-1, the J call TRBJ2-1; D remains unclear. CDR3 length equals 13 residues. V was cut by 1 base and J by 9 bases, with 13 bases left in between. CDR1 and CDR2 from the germline V gene are DFQATT and SNEGSKA (reference sequence). The CDR3 loop is CSARVSQLTEQFF. The CDR3 DNA reads as TGCAGTGCTAGAGTATCTCAGTTGACTGAGCAGTTCTTC.

In its sample, this clonotype was seen a few times. The gene calls are TRBV27 and TRBJ1-5; 7 positions agree with TRBD1. Germline values: CDR1 MNHEY, CDR2 SMNVEV (reference sequence). This CDR3 comprises 15 residues. V gave up 4 bases and J gave up 6 bases; unmatched junction bases: 9. CDR3 in amino acids: CASSSMGQTGQPQHF. As DNA, the CDR3 is TGTGCCAGCAGTTCCATGGGACAGACGGGTCAGCCCCAGCATTTT.

This chain links TRBV24-1 with TRBJ1-1; D is uncertain. V lost 3 bases to trimming and J lost 7 bases, with 11 bases between them. The CDR3 consists of 13 residues. CDR1 is KGHDR and CDR2 is SFDVKD in the germline V gene. In DNA form, the CDR3 reads TGTGCCACCAGTGATAGCCCCACGGGTGAAGCTTTCTTT. Residues: CATSDSPTGEAFF.

There are a few counts of this clonotype. This chain links TRBV9 with TRBJ1-2, with TRBD1 identical over 7 bases. V lost 4 bases and J lost 3; bases outside the gene matches: 6. This CDR3 has 14 amino acids. Per the germline V gene, CDR1 is SGDLS and CDR2 is YYNGEE. CDR3 nucleotides: TGTGCCAGCAGCCAGGGGGGGTCTGACTATGGCTACACCTTC. Protein sequence: CASSQGGSDYGYTF.